This T cell receptor beta chain was found in a study of blood T cell repertoires in COVID-19. Turning to the study itself: There were acute and convalescent COVID-19 samples, and they came from the United States, Italy and Spain.

Donors in Cohort 3 who had recovered were those with two negative PCRs, healthcare professional clearance, or resolution of their symptoms. Only in-frame clones appear in the TCRdb table, and some are missing; sequencing was by immunoSEQ multiplex PCR. Among roughly 300,000 clones listed, 80% to 90% were seen once. The germline V gene has CDR1 SGHDT and CDR2 YYEEEE. This CDR3 is built from 16 residues. Trimming took 4 bases from V and 3 from J, leaving 17 bases between them. This receptor was identified in a woman aged 18-29 years who had recovered from COVID-19. The chain joins TRBV5-6 to TRBJ2-1, with D perhaps TRBD2 (5 bases). Sequenced: PBMCs or T cells enriched from blood (not recorded which). This CDR3 reads CASSPEIRGYYNEQFF. Written as DNA, the CDR3 is TGTGCCAGCAGCCCCGAAATCCGAGGGTACTACAATGAGCAGTTCTTC.